This T cell receptor beta chain is from a study of T cells in Graves' hyperthyroidism and ophthalmopathy. General observations from the study: Most thyroid clonotypes that were expanded above 0.001 also turned up in blood.

Researchers amplified the TCR beta CDR3 regions from RNA transcripts. The HTBI set primed first-round TCR CDR3 RT-PCR. One entry per CDR3 protein results from TCRdb running MiXCR on the multiplex PCR reads. The sample comprises a few hundred thousand distinct CDR3 sequences, around 14% of which are singletons, and roughly an eighth rests with the top ten. Many counts were recorded for this clonotype. Its antigen remains unidentified. CDR1 and CDR2 from the germline V gene are MDHEN and SYDVKM. The germline V and J ends were trimmed by 10 bases and 2 bases, with 12 bases remaining between them. This CDR3 has 14 residues. The PBMCs were sourced from fresh peripheral blood (approximately 9 ml).

Sequencing used blood. The clonotype was recovered from a woman aged 18 to 35 with Graves' hyperthyroidism. The V call is TRBV28, the J call TRBJ1-6; D remains unclear. The CDR3: CATKSITYNSPLHF. In DNA, the CDR3 is TGTGCCACCAAGAGTATCACCTATAATTCACCCCTCCACTTT.